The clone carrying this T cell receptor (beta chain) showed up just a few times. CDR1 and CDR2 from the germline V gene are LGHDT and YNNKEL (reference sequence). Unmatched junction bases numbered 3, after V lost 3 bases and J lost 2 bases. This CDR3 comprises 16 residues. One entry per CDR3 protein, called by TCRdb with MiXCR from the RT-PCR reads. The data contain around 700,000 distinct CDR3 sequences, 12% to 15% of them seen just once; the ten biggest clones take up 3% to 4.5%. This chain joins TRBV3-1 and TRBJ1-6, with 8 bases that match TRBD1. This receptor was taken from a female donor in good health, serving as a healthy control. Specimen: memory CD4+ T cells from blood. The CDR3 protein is CASSQEQGAYNSPLHF. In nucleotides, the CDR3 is TGTGCCAGCAGCCAGGAACAGGGGGCCTATAATTCACCCCTCCACTTT.